This T cell receptor (beta chain) comes out of a study of shared clonotypes between healthy human individuals. Study-wide context: Researchers assigned three CD4 naive, three CD4 memory, two CD8 naive and one CD8 memory plate to each donor.

To note about this clone: Its antigen is unknown. The sample carries other DNA sequences with the same CDR3.

The data were produced by immunoSEQ multiplex PCR, yet TCRdb's version contains in-frame clones alone and is incomplete. This table has 2 million to 2.5 million clones, about nine tenths appearing once. Germline CDR1 reads GTSNPN; CDR2 reads SVGIG (reference sequence). Trimming shortened V by 0 bases and J by 2 bases, and 8 bases separated the two germline ends. This CDR3 is built from 14 residues. Notes on the study in general: Estimated richness was generally greater in naive than memory subsets. Non-shared clonotypes had lower generation probabilities than those shared by all four donors. Naive CD4 clonotypes were shared across a handful of donors at about 5.2%.

The receptor was isolated from a man younger than 35 in good health. Some clones in this sample may be carry-over from other donors' samples. The sequencing input was naive CD4+ T cells from PBMCs. The subset was: CD45RA+ positively selected. The J gene is TRBJ1-5, the V gene TRBV30; D is unresolved. The CDR3 reads CAWSVMNGNQPQHF. As DNA, the CDR3 is TGTGCCTGGAGTGTAATGAATGGCAATCAGCCCCAGCATTTT.